The 32 T cell receptor beta chains below all came from one sample that was sequenced in a study of spatial heterogeneity in lung cancer. Time point here: sample taken at primary tumor resection. Their target antigens are unknown. Whole-study results and caveats: Mutation counts in tumors were tracked by counts of expanded intratumoral alpha and beta TCRs.

TCRdb re-derived calls from the 5' RACE reads in MiXCR, one entry per CDR3 protein. The sample holds 7,000 to 10,000 distinct CDR3 sequences, 7.5% to 10% seen once. Sample: lung tumor tissue, taken at surgery. These receptors were collected from a male donor with early-stage non-small cell lung cancer.

This clonotype counts as medium-sized (0.01 to 0.1%). The chain has TRBV3-1 and TRBJ1-5; D gene uncertain. CDR1 is LGHDT, CDR2 YNNKEL, per germline (reference sequence). CDR3 length: 14 residues. Trimming pared 1 base from V and 2 bases from J, leaving 6 bases between. CDR3 region: CASSQGVGNQPQHF. CDR3 bases: TGTGCCAGCAGCCAAGGTGTGGGCAATCAGCCCCAGCATTTT.

V usage is TRBV7-8 and J usage is TRBJ1-2; tentative D call: TRBD1 (6 bases). With 4 bases removed from V and 5 bases from J, the gap between germline ends came to 20 bases. The CDR3 covers 16 residues. The germline V gene encodes CDR1 SGHVS and CDR2 FQNEAQ. CDR3 in amino acids: CASSSTTGRDSYGYTF. The CDR3 region has the DNA TGTGCCAGCAGCTCAACAACAGGGAGAGATTCTTATGGCTACACCTTC.

This sequence joins TRBV6-2 or TRBV6-3 and TRBJ2-7, with D possibly being TRBD1 or TRBD2 (5 bases each). The germline gives CDR1 MNHEY, CDR2 SVGEGT. V dropped 0 bases and J dropped 4 bases, with 10 bases sitting between them. The CDR3 has 14 residues. CDR3 loop: CASSYSGTGYEQYF. The CDR3 coding sequence is TGTGCCAGCAGTTACTCTGGGACGGGATACGAGCAGTACTTC.

The chain is built from TRBV20-1 and TRBJ1-1, with D possibly matching TRBD1 (5 bases). V lost 4 bases and J 7 bases, leaving 19 bases between the germline ends. This CDR3 spans 14 amino acids. From germline, CDR1 is DFQATT and CDR2 SNEGSKA (reference sequence). CDR3 region: CSATQGREDSEAFF. The CDR3 nucleotides are TGCAGTGCTACCCAGGGACGGGAAGATAGTGAAGCTTTCTTT.

This clonotype was counted once. A much larger clone lies one base from this, so it may be a read error. V and J are TRBV28 and TRBJ2-3; 7 bases line up with TRBD2. CDR3 length: 15 amino acids. The trim removed 7 bases at V and 4 bases at J, leaving 11 bases unmatched. In germline, CDR1 is MDHEN, CDR2 SYDVKM. Here the CDR3 DNA reads TGTGCCAGCAATCTGGGGGTCGGGAGGTCAGATACGCAGTATTTT. Translated, it gives CASNLGVGRSDTQYF.

The J gene is TRBJ2-3, the V gene TRBV7-6, with 8 bases fitting TRBD2. V dropped 1 base and J dropped 7; count of bases not matched to a gene: 22. Germline V CDR1 and CDR2: SGHVS, FNYEAQ. The CDR3 length is 20 residues. CDR3 sequence: CASSLEEGESGGGLPNTQYF. The CDR3 DNA reads TGTGCCAGCAGCTTAGAGGAGGGCGAGAGCGGGGGCGGACTTCCGAATACGCAGTATTTT.

The rearrangement joins TRBV28 to TRBJ1-5; no clear D gene. Trimming took 5 bases from V and 7 from J, leaving 12 bases between them. CDR3 length: 13 amino acids. In germline, CDR1 is MDHEN, CDR2 SYDVKM. The CDR3 coding sequence is TGTGCCAGCAGTGGCTTAAAGGGCCAGCCCCAGCATTTT. It encodes CASSGLKGQPQHF.

A word on this clonotype: It may be a read error: a sequence one base away is much more abundant. The CDR3 does not end in the conserved phenylalanine or tryptophan, so this is likely a read error. This sequence joins TRBV2 and TRBJ1-5; weak D call: TRBD1 (6 bases). V was clipped by 7 bases and J by 7 bases, with 11 bases between them. The CDR3 has 12 residues. CDR1 and CDR2 (germline): SNHLY, FYNNEI. In DNA, the CDR3 is TGTGCCAGCATGGGGGCCGGGCAGCCCCAGCATCTT. Translated, it gives CASMGAGQPQHL.

In this sample, this clonotype turned up a few times. The chain joins TRBV4-3 to TRBJ2-5; weak D call: TRBD2 (6 bases). The V end lost 3 bases, the J end lost 7 bases, and 15 bases lay between the germline ends. The CDR3 is made up of 14 amino acids. The V gene's germline CDR1 is LGHNA and CDR2 YSLEER. This chain's CDR3 is CASSHAGTGGTQYF. CDR3 in DNA: TGCGCCAGCAGCCATGCCGGGACTGGGGGGACCCAGTACTTC.

This clonotype was observed at least ten times. The V and J genes are TRBV12-3 or TRBV12-4 and TRBJ2-3; TRBD2 aligns across 8 bases. This CDR3 has 17 residues. V was clipped by 5 bases and J by 3 bases; unmatched bases: 13. CDR3 region: CASSPQSRLARTDTQYF. DNA of the CDR3: TGTGCCAGCAGTCCACAGTCCAGACTAGCGAGGACAGATACGCAGTATTTT.

By frequency in the sample, this clonotype is medium-sized (0.01 to 0.1%). The genes are TRBV5-1 and TRBJ2-3; TRBD2 agrees at 13 bases. Germline loops: CDR1 SGHRS, CDR2 YFSETQ. Trimming at V came to 4 bases and at J to 6 bases, leaving 8 bases not matched to a gene. This CDR3 spans 16 amino acids. The DNA for the CDR3 is TGCGCCAGCAGCCGGGGACTAGCGGGACCTCAGGATACGCAGTATTTT. Translated, it gives CASSRGLAGPQDTQYF.

This clonotype showed up many times. The chain employs TRBV24-1 and TRBJ2-2; D gene unclear. Trimming took 6 bases from V and 3 from J, leaving 10 bases between them. The germline CDR1 and CDR2 sequences are KGHDR and SFDVKD. This CDR3 is 14 amino acids long. The DNA of the CDR3 is TGTGCCACCAGTTCCAGACGATACACCGGGGAGCTGTTTTTT. As protein: CATSSRRYTGELFF.

This clonotype counts as medium-sized. The rearrangement uses TRBV18 and TRBJ2-7; D uncertain. Germline V gene sequence: CDR1 KGHSH, CDR2 LQKENI. Trimming took 1 base from V and 2 from J, leaving 9 bases between them. This CDR3 is 14 amino acids long. CDR3 coding DNA: TGTGCCAGCTCACCACTTTCTCAGACCTACGAGCAGTACTTC. This gives the protein CASSPLSQTYEQYF.

This chain joins TRBV9 and TRBJ2-7; D is perhaps TRBD1 (6 bases). Germline V lookup: CDR1 SGDLS, CDR2 YYNGEE. The CDR3 spans 13 residues. The germline V and J ends were trimmed by 7 bases and 2 bases, with 13 bases remaining between them. For the CDR3, the DNA is TGTGCCAGCGCAAGGACAGAAGCCTACGAGCAGTACTTC. Translated, it gives CASARTEAYEQYF.

As for this clonotype: A much larger clonotype is one base distant, so this may be a read error. The chain couples TRBV7-9 to TRBJ2-2; D is possibly TRBD1 or TRBD2 (6 bases each). The CDR3 extends over 14 amino acids. The germline V gene has CDR1 SEHNR and CDR2 FQNEAQ (reference sequence). The CDR3 DNA follows: TGTGCCAGCAGCACGGGACACGGTGGCGGGGAGCCGTTTTTT. Protein sequence: CASSTGHGGGEPFF. The full variable domain, with the rest looked up from reference TRBV7-9 and TRBJ2-2, is DTGVSQNPRHKITKRGQNVTFRCDPISEHNRLYWYRQTLGQGPEFLTYFQNEAQLEKSRLLSDRFSAERPKGSFSTLEIQRTEQGDSAMYLCASSTGHGGGEPFFGEGSRLTVL.

This clonotype qualifies as medium-sized (0.01 to 0.1%). The CDR3 region is CSVSVSVGQGYTF. The CDR3 region has the DNA TGCAGCGTTAGCGTGTCGGTGGGACAGGGTTACACCTTC. The chain carries TRBV29-1 and TRBJ1-2, with 9 positions matching TRBD1. This CDR3 contains 13 residues. With 5 bases clipped from V and 11 bases from J, the junction kept 12 bases outside the gene matches. In germline, CDR1 is SQVTM, CDR2 ANQGSEA.

This clonotype is termed medium-sized. The chain is built from TRBV7-9 and TRBJ2-5; D not resolved. V lost 7 bases to trimming and J lost 0 bases, with 3 bases between them. The CDR3 covers 11 residues. CDR1 and CDR2 from the germline V gene are SEHNR and FQNEAQ (reference sequence). For the CDR3, the DNA is TGTGCCAGCAAGAACCAAGAGACCCAGTACTTC. As protein: CASKNQETQYF.

This clonotype was recorded at least ten times. The chain employs TRBV20-1 and TRBJ1-2; D gene unclear. Between the trimmed V and J ends, which lost 4 bases and 5 bases, there was a span of 14 bases. CDR1 and CDR2 from the germline V gene are DFQATT and SNEGSKA (reference sequence). This CDR3 has 13 residues. CDR3 amino acids: CSAKSLEVYGYTF. DNA of the CDR3: TGCAGTGCTAAATCACTTGAGGTATATGGCTACACCTTC.

V gene TRBV20-1 combines with J gene TRBJ2-7, with 7 bases matching TRBD2. CDR3 length: 13 residues. V lost 6 bases and J lost 3; bases outside the gene matches: 8. Germline assignment: CDR1 DFQATT and CDR2 SNEGSKA (reference sequence). CDR3 coding DNA: TGCAGTGCCCTCTACCCGGGGGGCTACGAGCAGTACTTC. This encodes CSALYPGGYEQYF.

This clonotype is classed as medium-sized. The chain couples TRBV30 to TRBJ2-4; D is tentatively TRBD1 or TRBD2 (5 bases each). CDR3 size: 14 residues. Trimming removed 3 bases from V and 9 bases from J, with 18 bases in between. CDR1 and CDR2 from the germline V gene are GTSNPN and SVGIG (reference sequence). CDR3 amino acids: CAWRGPGTSPIQYF. CDR3 DNA sequence: TGTGCCTGGAGGGGACCGGGGACCAGCCCCATTCAGTACTTC.

This clonotype is a singleton in its sample. This chain uses TRBV29-1 with TRBJ2-2; tentative D call: TRBD2 (5 bases). The CDR3 is 13 amino acids. Trimming took off 5 bases at V and 0 bases at J, with 7 bases between the two ends. Germline V gene data show CDR1 as SQVTM and CDR2 as ANQGSEA. CDR3 nucleotide sequence: TGCAGCGTTAAGGAGGCGAACACCGGGGAGCTGTTTTTT. Encoded protein: CSVKEANTGELFF.

This clonotype was found many times. The J gene is TRBJ2-1, the V gene TRBV3-1, with D perhaps matching TRBD2 (5 bases). Germline CDR1 LGHDT, CDR2 YNNKEL (reference sequence). CDR3 length: 13 residues. Trimming took 4 bases from V and 4 from J, leaving 8 bases between them. The CDR3 nucleotides read TGTGCCAGCAGCCTACGGACTTACAATGAGCAGTTCTTC. Its protein is CASSLRTYNEQFF.

This clonotype was seen at least ten times. The chain combines TRBV5-6 with TRBJ1-2; D is perhaps TRBD1 (5 bases). This CDR3 region has 13 residues. With 4 bases removed from V and 2 bases from J, the gap between germline ends came to 9 bases. CDR1 SGHDT and CDR2 YYEEEE come from the germline V gene. In DNA form, the CDR3 reads TGTGCCAGCAGCAGAACAGGAAACTATGGCTACACCTTC. Encoded protein: CASSRTGNYGYTF.

V and J are TRBV10-3 and TRBJ2-3; D unresolved. The CDR3 is 11 amino acids. Trimming shortened V by 2 bases and J by 7 bases, and 4 bases separated the two germline ends. Per the germline V gene, CDR1 is ENHRY and CDR2 is SYGVKD. The CDR3 nucleotides are TGTGCCATCAGTGAGACACATACGCAGTATTTT. Amino acids: CAISETHTQYF.

This clonotype is medium-sized (0.01 to 0.1%). This chain joins TRBV6-2 or TRBV6-3 and TRBJ2-3; the match to TRBD1 covers 7 bases. CDR1 and CDR2 from the germline V gene are MNHEY and SVGEGT. The CDR3 is made up of 15 amino acids. The junction had 9 bases not matched to a gene; V was cut back by 7 bases and J by 2 bases. The CDR3 region has the DNA TGTGCCAGCATCAAAGACAGGGACCACACAGATACGCAGTATTTT. It encodes CASIKDRDHTDTQYF.

This clonotype was found a few times. The chain joins TRBV12-3 or TRBV12-4 to TRBJ2-5; 8 bases agree with TRBD2. Unmatched junction bases numbered 5, after V lost 8 bases and J lost 3 bases. CDR3 length: 13 residues. CDR3 coding DNA: TGTGCCAGCGGGCTAGCGGGCAAAGAGACCCAGTACTTC. Translating gives CASGLAGKETQYF.

This clonotype is classed as medium-sized. The chain carries TRBV19 and TRBJ2-1; D is undetermined. Trimming stripped 5 bases from V and 4 bases from J, with 9 bases between. The CDR3 runs 13 residues. Germline loops: CDR1 LNHDA, CDR2 SQIVND (reference sequence). The CDR3 bases are TGTGCCAGTAGTTCATCGGGTTACAATGAGCAGTTCTTC. Its translation: CASSSSGYNEQFF.

About this clonotype itself: Since a much larger clone is just one base distant, this may be a read error. This CDR3 fails to terminate in the conserved phenylalanine or tryptophan, so it likely reflects a read error. The chain has TRBV19 and TRBJ2-1; no reliable D call. V was trimmed by 5 bases and J by 4 bases, leaving 9 bases between them. Germline V gives CDR1 LNHDA, CDR2 SQIVND (reference sequence). The CDR3 has 13 residues. The CDR3 sequence is CASSSSGYNEQFI. In nucleotides, the CDR3 is TGTGCCAGTAGTTCATCGGGTTACAATGAGCAGTTCATC.

This clonotype was observed a few times. V is TRBV9 and J is TRBJ2-3; tentative D call: TRBD2 (6 bases). The CDR3 sequence is 15 residues long. Trimming took 4 bases from V and 2 from J, leaving 14 bases between them. Germline CDR1 is SGDLS and CDR2 is YYNGEE. CDR3 protein: CASSPVGRPTDTQYF. The DNA for the CDR3 is TGTGCCAGCAGCCCTGTAGGGAGGCCCACAGATACGCAGTATTTT.

In this sample, this clonotype turned up a few times. This chain connects TRBV2 to TRBJ1-6; 8 positions match TRBD1. CDR1 SNHLY and CDR2 FYNNEI come from the germline V gene. The CDR3 spans 14 residues. With 6 bases clipped from V and 10 bases from J, the junction kept 8 bases outside the gene matches. The CDR3 DNA is TGTGCCAGCAGAGCGACAGGGGTAGAGTCACCCCTCCACTTT. Its protein product is CASRATGVESPLHF.

This clonotype was counted ten times or more. This chain joins TRBV5-1 and TRBJ2-2; no clear D gene. Between the trimmed V and J ends, which lost 0 bases and 0 bases, there was a span of 9 bases. CDR1 is SGHRS and CDR2 is YFSETQ in the germline V gene. The CDR3 extends over 16 amino acids. In DNA form, the CDR3 reads TGCGCCAGCAGCTTGGTAGGGTACGCGAACACCGGGGAGCTGTTTTTT. Translating it yields CASSLVGYANTGELFF.

This clonotype was recorded a few times. V and J are TRBV6-1 and TRBJ2-5; possibly TRBD2 for D (6 bases). V shed 4 bases and J shed 5 bases, with 20 bases lying between them. The CDR3 length is 16 residues. Per the germline V gene, CDR1 is MNHNS and CDR2 is SASEGT. In DNA, the CDR3 is TGTGCCAGCAGTGTGGGTAGCGGAGGGGTGGTGGAGACCCAGTACTTC. This gives the protein CASSVGSGGVVETQYF.